The T cell receptor beta chain described here comes from a study of T cells in localized non-small cell lung cancer. Regarding the study as a whole: Longer overall survival was seen with higher T cell density measured in blood. Appearing in adjacent lung were a median about 60 of the top 100 tumor clones. One tumor region alone was sequenced, and heterogeneity therefore remains possible.

TCRdb's copy holds only in-frame clones and misses some; the assay was immunoSEQ multiplex PCR. The sample yields tens of thousands of clones, 87% seen once. CDR1 is LNHNV, CDR2 YYDKDF, per germline (reference sequence). V gave up 6 bases and J gave up 7 bases; unmatched junction bases: 9. CDR3 length: 15 amino acids. Of note for this clone: Its antigen is undetermined.

The sequence was obtained from a man aged 35-69 years with stage I squamous cell lung carcinoma. The chain recombines TRBV15 with TRBJ2-2; 9 positions agree with TRBD1. This sample comprised peripheral blood, obtained before any cancer treatment. The CDR3 loop is CATSGRDRDFGELFF. The CDR3 coding sequence is TGTGCCACCAGTGGAAGGGACAGGGATTTCGGGGAGCTGTTTTTT.